Each of the 31 T cell receptor beta chains below was sequenced from the same sample in a study of blood T cell repertoires in COVID-19. Clones were sequenced by immunoSEQ multiplex PCR, and TCRdb holds only the in-frame ones, with some missing. Of 50,000 to 65,000 clones listed, about 86% are singletons. The sequenced material came from peripheral blood. These receptors all stem from a human donor in a cohort sampled during active COVID-19.

The count of this clone is one. The chain links TRBV6-5 to TRBJ1-1; no clear D gene. The CDR3 extends over 15 amino acids. V was shortened by 10 bases and J by 0 bases, with 18 bases between the two germline ends. Germline assignment: CDR1 MNHEY and CDR2 SVGAGI. CDR3 amino acids: CATTKPGFMNTEAFF. CDR3 nucleotides: TGTGCCACAACAAAACCGGGGTTCATGAACACTGAAGCTTTCTTT.

The chain links TRBV2 to TRBJ2-1, with D perhaps TRBD2 (5 bases). There are 15 residues in the CDR3. Germline lookup yields CDR1 SNHLY and CDR2 FYNNEI. V shed 6 bases and J shed 3 bases, with 15 bases lying between them. CDR3 residues: CASREEASIYNEQFF. The CDR3 bases are TGTGCCAGCAGGGAGGAGGCTAGCATCTACAATGAGCAGTTCTTC.

This clone came up once. The rearrangement links TRBV4-2 to TRBJ2-7; unclear D gene. Looked up from germline, CDR1 is LGHNA and CDR2 is YNFKEQ. V shed 0 bases and J shed 0 bases, with 9 bases lying between them. This CDR3 has 15 amino acids. The CDR3 DNA follows: TGTGCCAGCAGCCAAGATCAGCAGGCCTCCTACGAGCAGTACTTC. Translating it yields CASSQDQQASYEQYF.

The chain combines TRBV7-6 with TRBJ2-3; 10 bases fit TRBD1. Per the germline V gene, CDR1 is SGHVS and CDR2 is FNYEAQ. Losses at the gene ends were 3 bases for V and 9 bases for J; bases not matched to a gene: 6. This CDR3 has 14 amino acids. The CDR3 DNA is TGTGCCAGCAGCTTGGAGACAGGGGGCAAAACGCAGTATTTT. Encoded protein: CASSLETGGKTQYF.

This clone came up a few times. The V call is TRBV6-5, the J call TRBJ1-2; TRBD1 agrees at 7 bases. The CDR3 has 15 amino acids. The germline gives CDR1 MNHEY, CDR2 SVGAGI. Germline trimming cut 0 bases from V and 2 bases from J; bases unmatched to any gene: 3. CDR3: CASSYSQGPNYGYTF. CDR3 DNA sequence: TGTGCCAGCAGTTACTCACAGGGGCCAAACTATGGCTACACCTTC.

This rearrangement joins TRBV7-2 to TRBJ2-7, with 11 bases fitting TRBD2. The J segment lost 4 bases and the V segment lost 5 bases, leaving 10 bases of the junction unmatched. In germline, CDR1 is SGHTA, CDR2 FQGNSA. The CDR3 is made up of 16 amino acids. This CDR3 is CASSAITSGSRYEQYF. The CDR3 DNA reads TGTGCCAGCAGCGCGATAACTAGCGGGAGTCGATACGAGCAGTACTTC.

The rearrangement links TRBV7-9 to TRBJ2-5; the D gene is possibly TRBD1 (6 bases). The CDR3 runs 15 residues. V was clipped by 4 bases and J by 0 bases, with 12 bases between them. The germline V gene has CDR1 SEHNR and CDR2 FQNEAQ (reference sequence). The CDR3 region is CASSSLGGHQETQYF. In DNA, the CDR3 is TGTGCCAGCAGCTCGCTAGGGGGACACCAAGAGACCCAGTACTTC.

This clone was recorded a few times. The chain links TRBV14 to TRBJ2-2, with D hard to call. V lost 10 bases and J lost 6, with 6 bases in between. CDR1 and CDR2 (germline): SGHDN, FVKESK. The CDR3 is made up of 10 amino acids. CDR3 nucleotide sequence: TGTGCCATTCCGTCCGGGGAGCTGTTTTTT. The encoded protein is CAIPSGELFF.

The chain links TRBV18 to TRBJ1-2; 9 nucleotides line up with TRBD1. Germline V gene data show CDR1 as KGHSH and CDR2 as LQKENI. The CDR3 runs to 12 residues. Unmatched junction bases numbered 0, after V lost 3 bases and J lost 7 bases. CDR3 sequence: CASSPGQGGYTF. The CDR3 nucleotides read TGTGCCAGCTCACCGGGACAGGGTGGCTACACCTTC.

The V gene is TRBV4-1, the J gene TRBJ2-7; 7 nucleotides line up with TRBD1. Looked up from germline, CDR1 is MGHRA and CDR2 is YSYEKL. The CDR3 loop spans 16 amino acids. V lost 3 bases and J lost 0; bases outside the gene matches: 8. This CDR3 reads CASSHQNRGSSYEQYF. CDR3 coding DNA: TGCGCCAGCAGCCACCAAAACAGGGGCTCCTCCTACGAGCAGTACTTC.

V usage is TRBV7-6 and J usage is TRBJ2-6; D remains ambiguous. Germline V gene sequence: CDR1 SGHVS, CDR2 FNYEAQ. The CDR3 totals 15 residues. Between the trimmed V and J ends, which lost 4 bases and 2 bases, there was a span of 9 bases. The CDR3 nucleotides read TGTGCCAGCAGCTCCCTTCAGGCTGGGGCCAACGTCCTGACTTTC. Translation: CASSSLQAGANVLTF.

This clone has only a few counts. J is TRBJ1-2 and V is TRBV11-3; D gene unclear. V was pared by 0 bases and J by 0 bases, with 14 bases between. This CDR3 has 17 residues. Germline CDR1 reads SGHNT; CDR2 reads YENEEA. The CDR3, as DNA: TGTGCCAGCAGCTTAGATTTTAGTTACGGAGCTAACTATGGCTACACCTTC. This encodes CASSLDFSYGANYGYTF.

This clone was seen only a few times. This rearrangement joins TRBV6-5 to TRBJ2-7; D unclear. The CDR3 runs 13 residues. Germline CDR1 and CDR2: MNHEY and SVGAGI. Trimming stripped 11 bases from V and 1 base from J, with 15 bases between. The CDR3 reads CAGRTEKSYEQYF. CDR3 DNA sequence: TGTGCCGGTCGAACAGAAAAGTCCTACGAGCAGTACTTC.

The gene calls are TRBV20-1 and TRBJ2-3, with D uncertain. With 4 bases removed from V and 6 bases from J, the gap between germline ends came to 8 bases. The CDR3 runs 11 residues. Germline V CDR1 and CDR2: DFQATT, SNEGSKA (reference sequence). Here the CDR3 DNA reads TGCAGTGCTACCTTTCTGGATACGCAGTATTTT. Residues: CSATFLDTQYF.

The gene calls are TRBV19 and TRBJ2-7, with 7 bases lining up with TRBD1. CDR3 length: 12 residues. Germline V CDR1 and CDR2: LNHDA, SQIVND (reference sequence). The V gene end was trimmed by 5 bases and the J gene end by 5 bases; junction bases not matched to a gene: 3. The CDR3 nucleotides are TGTGCCAGTAGTGGGACAGTCCACGAGCAGTACTTC. It codes for CASSGTVHEQYF.

The chain uses TRBV7-8 and TRBJ1-5; tentative D call: TRBD1 (6 bases). Germline assignment: CDR1 SGHVS and CDR2 FQNEAQ. This CDR3 comprises 15 residues. V lost 6 bases to trimming and J lost 0 bases, with 12 bases between them. Written as DNA, the CDR3 is TGTGCCAGCAGGGACGGGACAAGTAGCAATCAGCCCCAGCATTTT. Translation: CASRDGTSSNQPQHF.

About this clone: This sample includes further DNA sequences coding for the same CDR3. V and J are TRBV5-1 and TRBJ1-2, with 10 positions matching TRBD1. Germline values: CDR1 SGHRS, CDR2 YFSETQ. With V trimmed by 3 bases and J by 8 bases, 4 bases remained unmatched. The CDR3 has 13 amino acids. The CDR3, as DNA: TGCGCCAGCAGCTATGGACAGGGGGGGGGCTACACCTTC. Its translation is CASSYGQGGGYTF.

This chain joins TRBV7-3 and TRBJ2-2, with 7 bases aligning to TRBD2. The germline gives CDR1 SGHTA, CDR2 FQGTGA. Trimming took 0 bases from V and 4 from J; bases not matched to a gene: 5. CDR3 length: 16 amino acids. The CDR3 is CASSLTGGTVTGELFF. In DNA, the CDR3 is TGTGCCAGCAGCTTAACGGGGGGGACTGTCACCGGGGAGCTGTTTTTT. The full variable domain, completed using reference TRBV7-3 and TRBJ2-2, is GAGVSQTPSNKVTEKGKYVELRCDPISGHTALYWYRQSLGQGPEFLIYFQGTGAADDSGLPNDRFFAVRPEGSVSTLKIQRTERGDSAVYLCASSLTGGTVTGELFFGEGSRLTVL.

The chain employs TRBV6-6 and TRBJ1-1, with 7 nucleotides matching TRBD1. CDR3 length: 14 residues. The germline CDR1 and CDR2 sequences are MNHNY and SVGAGI (reference sequence). The V and J ends lost 10 bases and 1 base, in that order; junction bases with no gene match: 9. CDR3 sequence: CAISNRDRNTEAFF. DNA of the CDR3: TGTGCCATCTCGAACCGGGACAGGAACACTGAAGCTTTCTTT.

The chain employs TRBV4-1 and TRBJ2-2, with 15 bases matching TRBD2. The junction had 4 bases not matched to a gene; V was cut back by 4 bases and J by 4 bases. Germline values: CDR1 MGHRA, CDR2 YSYEKL. This CDR3 has 17 residues. CDR3 coding DNA: TGCGCCAGCAGCCCCCGGACTAGCGGGAGGGGCACCGGGGAGCTGTTTTTT. It translates to CASSPRTSGRGTGELFF.

V usage is TRBV27 and J usage is TRBJ2-3, with D possibly matching TRBD2 (6 bases). CDR3 size: 14 residues. Germline V lookup: CDR1 MNHEY, CDR2 SMNVEV (reference sequence). V was cut by 4 bases and J by 3 bases, with 11 bases left in between. For the CDR3, the DNA is TGTGCCAGCAGTTATGGGGGAGGTACAGATACGCAGTATTTT. Translating it yields CASSYGGGTDTQYF.

The chain carries TRBV18 and TRBJ1-1, with D unresolved. Deletions cut 8 bases from V and 2 bases from J, with 12 bases between. Germline V CDR1 and CDR2: KGHSH, LQKENI. The CDR3 length is 13 residues. The CDR3 region has the DNA TGTGCCAGCGCTACCAATCCAAACACTGAAGCTTTCTTT. It translates to CASATNPNTEAFF.

This clone was picked up one time. This chain joins TRBV24-1 and TRBJ2-2; D possibly corresponds to TRBD1 (6 bases). The CDR3 is 15 residues long. Germline V gene sequence: CDR1 KGHDR, CDR2 SFDVKD. Between the trimmed V and J ends, which lost 4 bases and 4 bases, there was a span of 12 bases. CDR3 coding DNA: TGTGCCACCAGTGAACAGGGTGGAGGCACCGGGGAGCTGTTTTTT. Encoded protein: CATSEQGGGTGELFF.

The J gene is TRBJ2-2, the V gene TRBV18; D gene ambiguous. The CDR3 contains 15 residues. V lost 5 bases and J lost 2, with 12 bases in between. Germline V gene lookup returns CDR1 KGHSH and CDR2 LQKENI. The CDR3 reads CASSVTGSNTGELFF. The CDR3 region has the DNA TGTGCCAGCTCAGTGACTGGATCTAACACCGGGGAGCTGTTTTTT.

The chain combines TRBV5-1 with TRBJ2-5; 13 nucleotides line up with TRBD2. This CDR3 comprises 16 residues. The germline V gene encodes CDR1 SGHRS and CDR2 YFSETQ. The ends lost 4 bases at V and 2 bases at J; junction bases unmatched: 5. The CDR3: CASSPGGLAGQETQYF. The CDR3 DNA reads TGCGCCAGCAGCCCCGGGGGACTAGCGGGGCAAGAGACCCAGTACTTC.

The rearrangement uses TRBV7-6 and TRBJ2-1; 7 bases are shared with TRBD1. Germline-derived CDR1 and CDR2 are SGHVS and FNYEAQ. The CDR3 loop spans 16 amino acids. The V segment lost 5 bases and the J segment 6 bases; nucleotides outside the gene matches: 13. The CDR3 sequence is CASSARGQERGNEQFF. As DNA, the CDR3 is TGTGCCAGCAGCGCACGCGGACAGGAACGGGGCAATGAGCAGTTCTTC.

This chain uses TRBV28 with TRBJ1-5, with D uncertain. CDR3 length: 14 amino acids. Germline assignment: CDR1 MDHEN and CDR2 SYDVKM. V dropped 5 bases and J dropped 7 bases, with 15 bases sitting between them. The CDR3 nucleotides are TGTGCCAGCAGTCCCCCTGGTGTGCGACAGCCCCAGCATTTT. This translates into CASSPPGVRQPQHF.

This chain links TRBV5-6 with TRBJ2-1, with a possible D match to TRBD2 (5 bases). Trimming took off 0 bases at V and 0 bases at J, with 10 bases between the two ends. The CDR3 runs 16 residues. Germline V gene lookup returns CDR1 SGHDT and CDR2 YYEEEE. The CDR3 spells CASSLAAGSSYNEQFF. In DNA form, the CDR3 reads TGTGCCAGCAGCTTGGCGGCGGGTAGCTCCTACAATGAGCAGTTCTTC.

This clone was observed a single time. This chain uses TRBV6-5 with TRBJ2-2; 7 bases fit TRBD1. Germline values: CDR1 MNHEY, CDR2 SVGAGI. The trim removed 8 bases at V and 6 bases at J, leaving 6 bases unmatched. The CDR3 sequence is 13 residues long. The chain's CDR3 is CASRRGLAGELFF. The CDR3 nucleotides are TGTGCCAGCCGTAGGGGGCTGGCCGGGGAGCTGTTTTTT.

The CDR3 sequence: CASSPPRGTSGTGELFF. CDR3 nucleotides: TGTGCCAGTAGTCCCCCTAGAGGGACTAGCGGCACCGGGGAGCTGTTTTTT. The J gene is TRBJ2-2, the V gene TRBV19, with 11 bases fitting TRBD2. Germline loops: CDR1 LNHDA, CDR2 SQIVND (reference sequence). J gave up 4 bases and V 5 bases, and 9 bases lay outside the gene matches. This CDR3 contains 17 residues.

The chain carries TRBV7-2 and TRBJ2-7; TRBD1 might be the D (6 bases). Trimming took off 7 bases at V and 0 bases at J, with 16 bases between the two ends. Germline V CDR1 and CDR2: SGHTA, FQGNSA. This CDR3 comprises 15 residues. The CDR3: CASTPQDRTSYEQYF. DNA for the CDR3: TGTGCCAGCACCCCCCAAGACAGGACCTCCTACGAGCAGTACTTC.